Listed below are T cell receptor beta chains from one sample, sequenced in a study of OX40 agonist ivuxolimab in advanced cancers. Assay used: immunoSEQ multiplex PCR; TCRdb lists only in-frame clones, some missing. This sample has tens of thousands of clones, with around 93% found just once. The input for sequencing was CD4+ or CD8+ T cells sorted from blood, taken in a trial of the OX40 agonist ivuxolimab. The source of these receptors is an adult with an advanced solid tumor such as melanoma, head and neck, liver or kidney cancer. Each CDR3 is given with its conserved first and last residue. Each record gives: D gene, V gene, J gene, CDR3 protein. D genes are given only for firm matches.

d_gene: NA
v_gene: TRBV19
j_gene: TRBJ2-1
CDR3aa: CASSIVGGTYNEQFF

d_gene: NA
v_gene: TRBV7-9
j_gene: TRBJ1-2
CDR3aa: CASSLDWGVLYGYTF

d_gene: TRBD1
v_gene: TRBV11-2
j_gene: TRBJ2-1
CDR3aa: CASSSGTGWDEQFF

d_gene: NA
v_gene: TRBV7-9
j_gene: TRBJ1-1
CDR3aa: CASSLPGTDTEAFF

d_gene: NA
v_gene: TRBV11-2
j_gene: TRBJ2-1
CDR3aa: CASSLATDRGYEQFF

d_gene: NA
v_gene: TRBV4-2
j_gene: TRBJ1-5
CDR3aa: CASSQGQLSNQPQHF

d_gene: TRBD1
v_gene: TRBV6-1
j_gene: TRBJ1-3
CDR3aa: CASSEMTGRNTIYF

d_gene: NA
v_gene: TRBV11-2
j_gene: TRBJ2-3
CDR3aa: CASSPGGSTDTQYF

d_gene: TRBD1
v_gene: TRBV28
j_gene: TRBJ2-3
CDR3aa: CASSPARQGLDTQYF

d_gene: NA
v_gene: TRBV28
j_gene: TRBJ1-1
CDR3aa: CASSPGINTEAFF

d_gene: NA
v_gene: TRBV27
j_gene: TRBJ1-2
CDR3aa: CASSLLPPSRYGYTF

d_gene: TRBD1
v_gene: TRBV11-2
j_gene: TRBJ1-1
CDR3aa: CASSRGTGSRDTEAFF

d_gene: TRBD2
v_gene: TRBV5-6
j_gene: TRBJ2-1
CDR3aa: CASADWARGGQDEQFF

d_gene: NA
v_gene: TRBV27
j_gene: TRBJ2-7
CDR3aa: CASSFAQAYEQYF

d_gene: NA
v_gene: TRBV5-1
j_gene: TRBJ1-1
CDR3aa: CASSLREINTEAFF

d_gene: TRBD2
v_gene: TRBV7-7
j_gene: TRBJ2-1
CDR3aa: CASSPGLATYNEQFF

d_gene: NA
v_gene: TRBV10-3
j_gene: TRBJ1-2
CDR3aa: CAISAGPLTEGYTF

d_gene: NA
v_gene: TRBV4-1
j_gene: TRBJ1-2
CDR3aa: CASSQVGSADGYTF

d_gene: TRBD1
v_gene: TRBV27
j_gene: TRBJ2-2
CDR3aa: CASSLRSTGALWNTGELFF

d_gene: NA
v_gene: TRBV6-5
j_gene: TRBJ1-2
CDR3aa: CASSYGLNYGYTF

d_gene: TRBD1
v_gene: TRBV4-1
j_gene: TRBJ2-2
CDR3aa: CASSHPGQGGTGELFF

d_gene: TRBD2
v_gene: TRBV10-1
j_gene: TRBJ2-1
CDR3aa: CASSEGGVNEQFF

d_gene: TRBD1
v_gene: TRBV9
j_gene: TRBJ2-1
CDR3aa: CASSEGDRGLNEQFF

d_gene: NA
v_gene: TRBV7-9
j_gene: TRBJ2-2
CDR3aa: CASSPQGTNTGELFF

d_gene: NA
v_gene: TRBV6-6
j_gene: TRBJ1-5
CDR3aa: CASSYPAVNQPQHF

d_gene: NA
v_gene: TRBV4-2
j_gene: TRBJ1-1
CDR3aa: CASSQGQKEAFF

d_gene: NA
v_gene: TRBV4-1
j_gene: TRBJ1-6
CDR3aa: CASSQDRRASPLHF

d_gene: NA
v_gene: TRBV15
j_gene: TRBJ2-1
CDR3aa: CATSRLIWSEQFF

d_gene: NA
v_gene: TRBV27
j_gene: TRBJ1-5
CDR3aa: CASSVQGMNQPQHF

d_gene: TRBD1
v_gene: TRBV7-9
j_gene: TRBJ2-5
CDR3aa: CASSLAGGQGAKEETQYF

d_gene: TRBD2
v_gene: TRBV2
j_gene: TRBJ2-3
CDR3aa: CASSEEPSGGSTDTQYF

d_gene: NA
v_gene: TRBV19
j_gene: TRBJ2-1
CDR3aa: CASSIGSGPYNEQFF

d_gene: NA
v_gene: TRBV5-6
j_gene: TRBJ2-2
CDR3aa: CASSLVSRANTGELFF

d_gene: NA
v_gene: TRBV19
j_gene: TRBJ2-7
CDR3aa: CASSTRQNYEQYF

d_gene: NA
v_gene: TRBV6-5
j_gene: TRBJ1-1
CDR3aa: CASRLTVFMNTEAFF